The 15 T cell receptor beta chains below were found in one sample sequenced in a study of OX40 agonist ivuxolimab in advanced cancers. Here immunoSEQ multiplex PCR was the method, and the copy in TCRdb shows in-frame clones only, minus some. The sample lists 6,000 to 9,000 clones; roughly three quarters were seen once. Material: CD4+ or CD8+ T cells sorted from blood, obtained in a trial of the OX40 agonist ivuxolimab. Receptors originate from an adult with an advanced solid tumor such as melanoma, head and neck, liver or kidney cancer.

This clone has a single count. The rearrangement joins TRBV6-1 to TRBJ2-7, with TRBD2 identical over 11 bases. After removal of 0 bases from V and 3 bases from J, the junction contained 1 base not matched to a gene. The CDR3 runs 15 residues. Germline V CDR1 and CDR2: MNHNS, SASEGT. The CDR3 DNA follows: TGTGCCAGCAGTGAAGCGCTAGCGGGAGGCTACGAGCAGTACTTC. The encoded protein is CASSEALAGGYEQYF.

This sequence joins TRBV6-6 and TRBJ1-5; D is uncertain. Trimming stripped 7 bases from V and 2 bases from J, with 15 bases between. The CDR3 consists of 15 residues. The germline gives CDR1 MNHNY, CDR2 SVGAGI (reference sequence). CDR3 region: CASTPPAGGNQPQHF. CDR3 nucleotides: TGTGCCAGCACCCCCCCCGCCGGCGGCAATCAGCCCCAGCATTTT.

This chain links TRBV9 with TRBJ1-5, with 8 bases fitting TRBD1. Germline assignment: CDR1 SGDLS and CDR2 YYNGEE. The junction had 8 bases not matched to a gene; V was cut back by 3 bases and J by 3 bases. This CDR3 comprises 16 residues. CDR3 in DNA: TGTGCCAGCAGCGGGGGAGGGACAGGTGACAATCAGCCCCAGCATTTT. Protein: CASSGGGTGDNQPQHF. The full variable domain, its missing parts supplied by reference TRBV9 and TRBJ1-5, is DSGVTQTPKHLITATGQRVTLRCSPRSGDLSVYWYQQSLDQGLQFLIQYYNGEERAKGNILERFSAQQFPDLHSELNLSSLELGDSALYFCASSGGGTGDNQPQHFGDGTRLSIL.

The V call is TRBV7-9, the J call TRBJ1-2; 9 bases agree with TRBD1. CDR1 is SEHNR and CDR2 is FQNEAQ in the germline V gene (reference sequence). The CDR3 spans 14 residues. V was clipped by 6 bases and J by 6 bases; unmatched bases: 8. CDR3 bases: TGTGCCAGCAGTTCCGACAGGGGGGTCGATGGCTACACCTTC. Amino acid sequence: CASSSDRGVDGYTF.

V gene TRBV21-1 combines with J gene TRBJ1-5. TRBV21-1 is classified as a pseudogene. This CDR3 region has 13 residues. The CDR3 protein is CASSKGGNQPQHF. DNA of the CDR3: TGTGCCAGCAGCAAAGGGGGCAATCAGCCCCAGCATTTT.

This clone was seen only once. The chain combines TRBV13 with TRBJ1-2; maybe TRBD1 (6 bases). CDR3 length equals 14 residues. V lost 0 bases and J 8 bases, leaving 13 bases between the germline ends. CDR1 is PRHDT and CDR2 is FYEKMQ in the germline V gene (reference sequence). For the CDR3, the DNA is TGTGCCAGCAGCTTAGGGCAGGGGAGACGCGGCTACACCTTC. This encodes CASSLGQGRRGYTF.

This clone has just one count. This sequence joins TRBV28 and TRBJ1-4; weak D call: TRBD1 (6 bases). V dropped 5 bases and J dropped 11 bases, with 15 bases sitting between them. CDR1 is MDHEN and CDR2 is SYDVKM in the germline V gene. The CDR3 totals 13 residues. CDR3 sequence (DNA): TGTGCCAGCAGTACCCTTAAGGGGGTGAAACTGTTTTTT. Amino acids: CASSTLKGVKLFF. Full variable domain (rest looked up from reference TRBV28 and TRBJ1-4): DVKVTQSSRYLVKRTGEKVFLECVQDMDHENMFWYRQDPGLGLRLIYFSYDVKMKEKGDIPEGYSVSREKKERFSLILESASTNQTSMYLCASSTLKGVKLFFGSGTQLSVL.

The V and J genes are TRBV5-4 and TRBJ2-1, with D possibly TRBD2 on 5 matching bases. The V end was cut by 2 bases, the J end by 6 bases, with 6 bases between. Germline V gives CDR1 SGHNT, CDR2 YYREEE (reference sequence). This CDR3 has 12 residues. The CDR3 nucleotides read TGTGCCAGCAGCTTTCGGGGCAATGAGCAGTTCTTC. It translates to CASSFRGNEQFF.

This clone is a singleton in its sample. V and J are TRBV6-6 and TRBJ1-2; D is ambiguous. CDR3 length equals 13 residues. V lost 6 bases to trimming and J lost 2 bases, with 10 bases between them. Germline CDR1 and CDR2: MNHNY and SVGAGI (reference sequence). CDR3 nucleotide sequence: TGTGCCAGCAGACAAGAAATAAACTATGGCTACACCTTC. Encoded protein: CASRQEINYGYTF.

The chain joins TRBV11-2 to TRBJ2-5, with D uncertain. Trimming removed 4 bases from V and 10 bases from J, with 16 bases in between. CDR1 is SGHAT, CDR2 FQNNGV, per germline. The CDR3 has 13 residues. The CDR3 sequence: CASSSGSLGHQYF. In DNA form, the CDR3 reads TGTGCCAGCAGCTCCGGATCCCTGGGTCACCAGTACTTC.

The chain recombines TRBV27 with TRBJ2-7; a weak D match, TRBD2 (6 bases). Germline CDR1 is MNHEY and CDR2 is SMNVEV (reference sequence). The CDR3 has 14 amino acids. Trimming removed 7 bases at V and 0 bases at J, with 13 bases between. The DNA for the CDR3 is TGTGCCAGCATGGTTAGCGGACTCTCCTACGAGCAGTACTTC. Its protein product is CASMVSGLSYEQYF.

The chain combines TRBV4-1 with TRBJ2-7; 12 bases agree with TRBD2. The germline V gene encodes CDR1 MGHRA and CDR2 YSYEKL. The CDR3 is made up of 15 amino acids. V lost 4 bases to trimming and J lost 2 bases; unmatched junction nucleotides: 3. In nucleotides, the CDR3 is TGCGCCAGCAGCCCTCTAGCGGGAGGGCCCTACGAGCAGTACTTC. Translation: CASSPLAGGPYEQYF.

This clone turned up a few times. The chain combines TRBV10-1 with TRBJ2-3; D gene uncertain. Germline CDR1 is WNHNN and CDR2 is SYGVQD (reference sequence). Deletions cut 8 bases from V and 0 bases from J, with 12 bases between. This CDR3 has 14 amino acids. CDR3 amino acids: CASQRASSTDTQYF. The CDR3, as DNA: TGCGCCAGCCAAAGGGCGTCTAGCACAGATACGCAGTATTTT.

The gene calls are TRBV7-6 and TRBJ2-7, with TRBD1 matching over 10 bases. CDR3 size: 17 residues. V trimming: 5 bases; J trimming: 2 bases; junction bases outside the gene matches: 12. Germline CDR1 is SGHVS and CDR2 is FNYEAQ. The CDR3 DNA is TGTGCCAGCAGCCCAACCCCCGGACAGGGGGTAACCTACGAGCAGTACTTC. Protein: CASSPTPGQGVTYEQYF.

The chain links TRBV6-5 to TRBJ2-1; D gene uncertain. V gave up 0 bases and J gave up 7 bases, with 7 bases separating them. CDR1 is MNHEY, CDR2 SVGAGI, per germline. This CDR3 region has 13 residues. The CDR3 DNA follows: TGTGCCAGCAGTTACTCATGGAAGAATGAGCAGTTCTTC. This gives the protein CASSYSWKNEQFF.